This T cell receptor (beta chain) came from a study of blood T cell repertoires in COVID-19. Profiling relied on immunoSEQ multiplex PCR, and the TCRdb table lists in-frame clones only, not all of them. The sample consists of around 300,000 clones, around 91% of them appearing once. Seattle participants joined during active infection and were tracked over time. This sequence originates from a woman in her 40s with COVID-19, enrolled during active disease. Input material: peripheral blood.

The CDR3 sequence is CASSQVRGSPLHF. CDR3 coding DNA: TGCGCCAGCAGCCAAGTTAGGGGTTCACCCCTCCACTTT. The chain has TRBV4-3 and TRBJ1-6; perhaps TRBD1 as D (5 bases). The CDR3 runs 13 residues. V lost 1 base and J 9 bases, leaving 7 bases between the germline ends. Germline V gives CDR1 LGHNA, CDR2 YSLEER.